The T cell receptor beta chain under discussion was sequenced for a study of early T cells in non-severe SARS-CoV-2 infection. TCRdb called the 5' RACE reads again in MiXCR, with one record for every CDR3 protein. The repertoire includes more than 40,000 distinct CDR3 sequences, around 7.8% of them detected once, and more than 7.5% sits in the top ten. This clonotype was seen only a few times. CDR3 length: 14 amino acids. Germline V gene lookup returns CDR1 DFQATT and CDR2 SNEGSKA (reference sequence). The ends lost 6 bases at V and 4 bases at J; junction bases unmatched: 8. This receptor was obtained from an adult who was a healthcare worker with PCR-confirmed SARS-CoV-2 infection or an uninfected control (not recorded which). Sequenced input: whole blood. The chain couples TRBV20-1 to TRBJ1-5; 8 nucleotides align to TRBD1. The CDR3 DNA sequence: TGCAGTGCCAGGGGGCCGGGGATTAATCAGCCCCAGCATTTT. Amino acids: CSARGPGINQPQHF.